This record looks at one T cell receptor (beta chain) sequence and its context. One junction end disagrees with the germline gene, perhaps due to a read error. The authors' processing: It was from reference gene primer amplification that nucleated cell counts were estimated. Clones were read by immunoSEQ multiplex PCR, and TCRdb kept only the in-frame ones, dropping some. The DNA gave D and trimming, while V, J and clone size come from that table. This table holds 150,000 to 200,000 clones, more than 75% found once. The data stem from a study of blood T cell repertoires in COVID-19. Study-level information: T cells, B-cell-depleted T cells, or PBMCs supplied cDNA or gDNA.

Participant age was about 18 to 100 years, and participants resided in fewer than 25 US areas. Donors were grouped by their self-reported clinical history. Sequences were obtained from PBMCs or T cells enriched from blood (not recorded which). This receptor was taken from a woman between 45 and 60 years old with acute COVID-19.

CDR3 sequence reads: CASSNGYSSPLHF. The CDR3 DNA follows: TGTGCCAGTAGTAACGGGTATAGTTCACCCCTCCACTTT. The genes are TRBV19 and TRBJ1-6, with D hard to call. From germline, CDR1 is LNHDA and CDR2 SQIVND (reference sequence). This CDR3 has 13 amino acids.